This T cell receptor beta chain derives from a study of shared clonotypes between healthy human individuals. In the study overall: Each donor had three CD4 naive, three CD4 memory, two CD8 naive and one CD8 memory plate.

Points on this clone: Its target is not known.

General observations from the study: Depth was large, yet rarefaction showed that sorted-subset sequencing was incomplete.

V was pared by 5 bases and J by 3 bases, with 14 bases between. The CDR3 has 14 residues. Germline CDR1 reads SGHRS; CDR2 reads YFSETQ. The assay was immunoSEQ multiplex PCR, and TCRdb's table has in-frame clones only and misses some. The sample has roughly 530,000 clones, 90% to 96% seen once; the top ten hold about 0.064%. The sequenced sample was naive CD4+ T cells sorted from blood. Subset noted: CD45RA+ positively selected. This chain joins TRBV5-1 and TRBJ1-2; a possible D gene is TRBD1 (5 bases). The receptor comes from a woman in her twenties or thirties in good health. This CDR3 is CASRGPGADYGYTF. CDR3 nucleotides: TGCGCCAGCAGAGGGCCCGGGGCCGACTATGGCTACACCTTC.